This TCR beta chain was obtained from a study of T cell changes during pregnancy in multiple sclerosis. TCRdb's table, derived via immunoSEQ multiplex PCR, lists solely in-frame clones and lacks some. Of tens of thousands of clones listed, approximately 90% are singletons. This clone was counted between two and nine times. An end of the junction does not agree with germline; a read error may underlie this. Looked up from germline, CDR1 is SSHAT and CDR2 is FNYEAQ (reference sequence). The CDR3 is 15 residues long. The source is a female donor with multiple sclerosis, enrolled in a pregnancy study. The V and J genes are TRBV7-7 and TRBJ1-6; D not resolved. Sequenced material: peripheral blood, taken in the second trimester of pregnancy. CDR3 sequence: CASSNTSRVSAPLHF. CDR3 nucleotide sequence: TGTGCTAGCAGCAATACATCGAGGGTGTCGGCACCCCTCCACTTT.